These 22 T cell receptor beta chains originate from one sample sequenced in a study of blood T cells in healthy people across ages. Using a J-beta primer mix together with a sample-barcoded 5' primer, a second PCR was run for 7 to 11 cycles. TCRdb re-analysed the 5' RACE reads in MiXCR, keeping a single row per CDR3 protein. The sample comprises 650,000 to 700,000 distinct CDR3 sequences, about 34% of which are singletons, and about 16% rests with the top ten. Input material: blood. The receptor source for this set is a woman of 80 years or more in good health.

As to this clonotype: A much larger clone lies a single base off, so this may be a read error. The chain uses TRBV18 and TRBJ2-3; D uncertain. Germline CDR1 is KGHSH and CDR2 is LQKENI. V shed 8 bases and J shed 1 base, with 16 bases lying between them. The length of the CDR3 is 15 residues. In nucleotides, the CDR3 is TGTGCCAGCAGCACCTACCAGGCGGGCACAGATACGCAGTATTTT. It yields the protein CASSTYQAGTDTQYF.

There are many counts of this clonotype. The gene calls are TRBV18 and TRBJ2-3; D is possibly TRBD1 (6 bases). The germline V gene encodes CDR1 KGHSH and CDR2 LQKENI. Trimming stripped 3 bases from V and 0 bases from J, with 13 bases between. This CDR3 is built from 16 residues. CDR3 loop: CASSPNPQGSTDTQYF. As DNA, the CDR3 is TGTGCCAGCTCACCTAACCCACAGGGTAGCACAGATACGCAGTATTTT.

This clonotype was seen ten or more times. J is TRBJ2-3 and V is TRBV11-2; no firm D call. CDR3 length equals 11 residues. Germline CDR1 reads SGHAT; CDR2 reads FQNNGV. The V and J ends lost 2 bases and 6 bases respectively, with 3 bases between them. CDR3 coding DNA: TGTGCCAGCAGCTTATATGATACGCAGTATTTT. Protein sequence: CASSLYDTQYF.

As for this clonotype: This may arise from a read error, as a much more abundant clone is one base away. This rearrangement joins TRBV20-1 to TRBJ1-5; a weak D match, TRBD1 (6 bases). This CDR3 has 16 residues. Trimming took 1 base from V and 6 from J, leaving 19 bases between them. The germline gives CDR1 DFQATT, CDR2 SNEGSKA (reference sequence). CDR3 sequence reads: CSARGTGGATSQPQHF. The CDR3 region has the DNA TGCAGTGCTAGAGGAACGGGGGGCGCGACCTCTCAGCCCCAGCATTTT.

This clonotype appeared many times. The chain is built from TRBV5-1 and TRBJ2-1; D may be TRBD1 (5 bases). V was clipped by 4 bases and J by 7 bases, with 15 bases between them. CDR3 length: 14 residues. Germline V gene lookup returns CDR1 SGHRS and CDR2 YFSETQ. The CDR3 protein is CASSMTVSSNEQFF. CDR3 DNA: TGCGCCAGCAGCATGACAGTTTCATCAAATGAGCAGTTCTTC.

This clonotype was recorded at least ten times. The chain links TRBV7-2 to TRBJ1-2, with 7 bases fitting TRBD1. CDR3 size: 12 residues. Looked up from germline, CDR1 is SGHTA and CDR2 is FQGNSA. V was clipped by 8 bases and J by 4 bases; unmatched bases: 4. The CDR3 loop reads CASGQEFYGYTF. The CDR3 nucleotides are TGTGCCAGCGGACAGGAGTTCTATGGCTACACCTTC. The whole variable domain, remainder taken from reference TRBV7-2 and TRBJ1-2, is GAGVSQSPSNKVTEKGKDVELRCDPISGHTALYWYRQSLGQGLEFLIYFQGNSAPDKSGLPSDRFSAERTGGSVSTLTIQRTQQEDSAVYLCASGQEFYGYTFGSGTRLTVV.

This clonotype was seen repeatedly, ten times or more. A much larger clone differs from this one at a single base, so this may be a read error. The genes are TRBV6-6 and TRBJ2-7, with a possible D match to TRBD1 (6 bases). The CDR3 is made up of 12 amino acids. The germline V and J ends were trimmed by 5 bases and 5 bases, with 10 bases remaining between them. The V gene's germline CDR1 is MNHNY and CDR2 SVGAGI (reference sequence). The CDR3 protein is CASSHRDNEQYF. In DNA, the CDR3 is TGTGCCAGCAGTCACCGGGACAACGAGCAGTACTTC.

This clonotype came up many times. This chain links TRBV2 with TRBJ2-1, with TRBD1 identical over 9 bases. The CDR3 consists of 15 residues. J was trimmed by 6 bases and V by 6 bases; bases with no gene match: 9. Germline CDR1 and CDR2: SNHLY and FYNNEI. The CDR3 region is CASSLGTGLGNEQFF. CDR3 in DNA: TGTGCCAGCAGCCTAGGGACAGGGCTGGGCAATGAGCAGTTCTTC.

The V call is TRBV20-1, the J call TRBJ1-5; possibly TRBD1 for D (6 bases). Germline CDR1 DFQATT, CDR2 SNEGSKA (reference sequence). This CDR3 has 13 amino acids. Trimming cost V 5 bases and J 4 bases, with 12 bases left between them. CDR3 coding DNA: TGCAGTGCTGAAGTACAGGGAAATCAGCCCCAGCATTTT. Its translation: CSAEVQGNQPQHF.

This clonotype was counted many times. The gene calls are TRBV7-3 and TRBJ2-3; D uncertain. CDR1 and CDR2 from the germline V gene are SGHTA and FQGTGA. This CDR3 comprises 15 residues. Trimming left V 2 bases short and J 0 bases short, with 9 bases between. As DNA, the CDR3 is TGTGCCAGCAGCTTACGGGCGGTGAGCACAGATACGCAGTATTTT. It encodes CASSLRAVSTDTQYF.

This clonotype was observed many times. The gene calls are TRBV6-5 and TRBJ2-7, with D unclear. Trimming removed 6 bases from V and 9 bases from J, with 18 bases in between. Per germline, CDR1 MNHEY and CDR2 SVGAGI. The CDR3 covers 13 residues. The CDR3 DNA sequence: TGTGCCAGCAGACGCGACCCGAGCAAAGGGCAGTACTTC. Translated, it gives CASRRDPSKGQYF.

The table lists this clonotype with many counts. The chain links TRBV5-1 to TRBJ2-3; TRBD2 agrees at 13 bases. Germline V lookup: CDR1 SGHRS, CDR2 YFSETQ. Unmatched junction bases numbered 10, after V lost 4 bases and J lost 5 bases. This CDR3 is built from 17 residues. The CDR3 reads CASSKVGLAGAGDTQYF. Written as DNA, the CDR3 is TGCGCCAGCAGCAAAGTCGGACTAGCGGGGGCAGGAGATACGCAGTATTTT. The complete variable domain, with remaining parts taken from reference TRBV5-1 and TRBJ2-3, reads KAGVTQTPRYLIKTRGQQVTLSCSPISGHRSVSWYQQTPGQGLQFLFEYFSETQRNKGNFPGRFSGRQFSNSRSEMNVSTLELGDSALYLCASSKVGLAGAGDTQYFGPGTRLTVL.

This clonotype occurred many times. The chain carries TRBV5-1 and TRBJ1-2; perhaps TRBD1 as D (5 bases). V lost 4 bases, J lost 0 bases, and 16 bases lay in between. CDR1 and CDR2 (germline): SGHRS, YFSETQ. The CDR3 is made up of 16 amino acids. CDR3 DNA: TGCGCCAGCAGCCCCGTTGTGGGGACCTCTAACTATGGCTACACCTTC. Translation: CASSPVVGTSNYGYTF.

This clonotype came up many times. The chain links TRBV20-1 to TRBJ2-3; maybe TRBD2 (5 bases). Germline-derived CDR1 and CDR2 are DFQATT and SNEGSKA (reference sequence). The CDR3 has 13 amino acids. Deletions cut 3 bases from V and 2 bases from J, with 9 bases between. The CDR3 DNA follows: TGCAGTGCTAGGGGAGAGGTCACAGATACGCAGTATTTT. Encoded protein: CSARGEVTDTQYF.

At least ten counts were recorded for this clonotype. V is TRBV6-2 or TRBV6-3 and J is TRBJ2-5; 8 nucleotides align to TRBD1. With 5 bases clipped from V and 3 bases from J, the junction kept 14 bases outside the gene matches. The germline V gene encodes CDR1 MNHEY and CDR2 SVGEGT. The CDR3 contains 17 residues. CDR3 sequence (DNA): TGTGCCAGCAGTGACCAGGACAGGGCCCCCTCCAAAGAGACCCAGTACTTC. This encodes CASSDQDRAPSKETQYF.

This clonotype was picked up one time. V usage is TRBV3-1 and J usage is TRBJ1-2; D remains ambiguous. Germline V lookup: CDR1 LGHDT, CDR2 YNNKEL (reference sequence). CDR3 length equals 13 residues. V lost 6 bases to trimming and J lost 7 bases, with 15 bases between them. CDR3 DNA: TGTGCCAGCAGTAGGGCTGCATCAAGTGGCTACACCTTC. It yields the protein CASSRAASSGYTF.

With respect to this clonotype: A much larger clone sits a single nucleotide away, making a read error possible. The rearrangement links TRBV7-2 to TRBJ2-5; D is uncertain. TRBJ2-7 matches the DNA end more closely, so the J call is doubtful. Looked up from germline, CDR1 is SGHTA and CDR2 is FQGNSA. This CDR3 spans 15 amino acids. DNA of the CDR3: TGTGCCAGCAGCCCCCCAGGTCTCTCCAGAAGCGAGCAGTACTTC. It translates to CASSPPGLSRSEQYF.

The rearrangement links TRBV20-1 to TRBJ1-5; tentative D call: TRBD1 (6 bases). CDR3 size: 17 residues. Germline V CDR1 and CDR2: DFQATT, SNEGSKA (reference sequence). Trimming left V 7 bases short and J 6 bases short, with 28 bases between. CDR3 sequence reads: CSVTTNLRGGQGQPQHF. The CDR3 DNA is TGCAGTGTAACAACAAACCTCAGGGGCGGTCAGGGTCAGCCCCAGCATTTT.

The chain combines TRBV12-3 or TRBV12-4 with TRBJ2-7, with a weak D call TRBD1 (6 bases). The DNA end is a closer match to TRBJ2-5, so the J assignment may be wrong. CDR3 length: 14 amino acids. Written as DNA, the CDR3 is TGTGCCAGCAGCCTACAGGGTTCATGGGAGACCCAGTACTTC. Amino acids: CASSLQGSWETQYF.

This chain links TRBV3-1 with TRBJ2-6; D possibly corresponds to TRBD1 (5 bases). This CDR3 is 16 amino acids long. CDR1 LGHDT and CDR2 YNNKEL come from the germline V gene (reference sequence). V was pared by 6 bases and J by 4 bases, with 16 bases between. CDR3 loop: CASRGITGNGANVLTF. The CDR3 DNA reads TGTGCCAGCAGGGGGATAACAGGTAACGGGGCCAACGTCCTGACTTTC.

This clonotype was seen many times. J is TRBJ2-5 and V is TRBV12-5; 11 nucleotides line up with TRBD2. Germline V gene data show CDR1 as LGHNT and CDR2 as FRNRAP. The CDR3 spans 15 residues. Unmatched junction bases numbered 5, after V lost 6 bases and J lost 2 bases. The CDR3 sequence: CASGITSGGQETQYF. For the CDR3, the DNA is TGTGCTAGTGGGATCACTAGCGGGGGACAAGAGACCCAGTACTTC.

This clonotype showed up many times. V and J are TRBV6-5 and TRBJ1-2, with D unresolved. This CDR3 spans 14 amino acids. Trimming removed 7 bases at V and 2 bases at J, with 14 bases between. Germline V gives CDR1 MNHEY, CDR2 SVGAGI. The CDR3 region is CASKGSGKNYGYTF. The CDR3 DNA reads as TGTGCCAGCAAAGGTAGTGGGAAAAACTATGGCTACACCTTC.